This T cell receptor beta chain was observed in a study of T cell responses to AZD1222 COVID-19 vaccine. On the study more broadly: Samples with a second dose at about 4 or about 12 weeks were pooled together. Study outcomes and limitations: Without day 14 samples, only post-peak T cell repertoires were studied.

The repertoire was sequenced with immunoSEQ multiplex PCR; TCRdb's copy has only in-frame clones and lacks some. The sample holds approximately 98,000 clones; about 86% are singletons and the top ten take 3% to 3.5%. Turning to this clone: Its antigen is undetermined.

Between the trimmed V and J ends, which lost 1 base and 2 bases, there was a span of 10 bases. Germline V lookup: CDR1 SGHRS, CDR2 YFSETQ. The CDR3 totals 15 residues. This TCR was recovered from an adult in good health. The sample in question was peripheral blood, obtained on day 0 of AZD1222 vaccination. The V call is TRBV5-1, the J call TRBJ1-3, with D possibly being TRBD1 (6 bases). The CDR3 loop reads CASSLPQGAGNTIYF. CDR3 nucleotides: TGCGCCAGCAGCTTGCCACAGGGCGCTGGAAACACCATATATTTT.